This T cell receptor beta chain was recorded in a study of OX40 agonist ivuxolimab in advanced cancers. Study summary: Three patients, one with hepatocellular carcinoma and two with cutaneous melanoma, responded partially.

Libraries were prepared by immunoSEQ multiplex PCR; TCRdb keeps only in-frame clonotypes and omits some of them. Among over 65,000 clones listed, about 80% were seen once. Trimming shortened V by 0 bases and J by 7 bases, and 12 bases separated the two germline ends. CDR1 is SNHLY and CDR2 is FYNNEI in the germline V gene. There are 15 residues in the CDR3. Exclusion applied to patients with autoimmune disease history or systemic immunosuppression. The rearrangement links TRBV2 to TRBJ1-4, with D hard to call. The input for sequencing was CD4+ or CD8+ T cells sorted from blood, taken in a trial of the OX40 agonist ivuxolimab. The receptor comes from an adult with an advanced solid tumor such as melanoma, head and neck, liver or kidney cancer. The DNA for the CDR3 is TGTGCCAGCAGTGAAGCAATAGAGATCACTGAAAAACTGTTTTTT. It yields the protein CASSEAIEITEKLFF.